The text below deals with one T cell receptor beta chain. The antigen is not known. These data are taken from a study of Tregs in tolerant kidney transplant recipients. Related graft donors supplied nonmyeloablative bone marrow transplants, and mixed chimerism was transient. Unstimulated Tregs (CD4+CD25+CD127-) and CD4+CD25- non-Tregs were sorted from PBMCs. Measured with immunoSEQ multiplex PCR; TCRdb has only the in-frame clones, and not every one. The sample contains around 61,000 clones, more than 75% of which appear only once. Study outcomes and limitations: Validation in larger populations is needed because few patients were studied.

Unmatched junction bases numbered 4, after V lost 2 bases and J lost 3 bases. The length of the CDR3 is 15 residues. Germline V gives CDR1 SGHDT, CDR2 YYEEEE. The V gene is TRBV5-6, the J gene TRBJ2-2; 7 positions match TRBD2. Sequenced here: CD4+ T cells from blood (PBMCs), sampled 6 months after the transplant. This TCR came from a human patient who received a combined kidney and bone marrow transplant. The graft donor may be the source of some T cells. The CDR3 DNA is TGTGCCAGCAGCTTACCGGGAGGATACACCGGGGAGCTGTTTTTT. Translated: CASSLPGGYTGELFF.